The 15 T cell receptor beta chains given below trace back to one sample, sequenced in a study of cytomegalovirus exposure and HLA in healthy donors. It was with 60 Vbeta and 13 Jbeta primers that the PCR ran. Using immunoSEQ multiplex PCR, the repertoire was profiled, and TCRdb retains in-frame clones only, with some absent. The sample has fewer than 200,000 clones; about 78% are singletons. The sequenced sample consisted of PBMCs. All receptors derive from a man in his sixties in good health and CMV-seronegative.

A single count supports this clone. The V and J genes are TRBV29-1 and TRBJ1-2, with TRBD1 matching over 8 bases. The germline V gene encodes CDR1 SQVTM and CDR2 ANQGSEA. The CDR3 is 14 residues long. Germline trimming cut 0 bases from V and 4 bases from J; bases unmatched to any gene: 4. The CDR3 sequence is CSVEEQGGTYGYTF. The CDR3 DNA is TGCAGCGTTGAAGAACAGGGGGGCACCTATGGCTACACCTTC.

The V and J genes are TRBV27 and TRBJ2-5, with 8 bases matching TRBD2. The CDR3 spans 17 residues. Per germline, CDR1 MNHEY and CDR2 SMNVEV (reference sequence). Germline trimming cut 5 bases from V and 4 bases from J; bases unmatched to any gene: 15. The CDR3 nucleotides read TGTGCCAGCAGTCAATGGAGGGGGGCGGGGGGTACAGAGACCCAGTACTTC. Translation gives CASSQWRGAGGTETQYF.

The V and J genes are TRBV28 and TRBJ1-1; 9 nucleotides align to TRBD1. The germline V gene encodes CDR1 MDHEN and CDR2 SYDVKM. V dropped 6 bases and J dropped 3; count of bases not matched to a gene: 17. The CDR3 is 18 amino acids. CDR3 amino acids: CASRSSGTGLGEDTEAFF. The CDR3 coding sequence is TGTGCCAGCAGGTCCTCCGGGACAGGGTTAGGGGAGGACACTGAAGCTTTCTTT.

The count of this clone is one. V is TRBV2 and J is TRBJ1-2; 8 positions agree with TRBD1. V gave up 8 bases and J gave up 8 bases; unmatched junction bases: 13. Germline V gene sequence: CDR1 SNHLY, CDR2 FYNNEI. The CDR3 has 14 residues. In DNA, the CDR3 is TGTGCCAGCTGCACCCTAGAGACAGGGGCCGGCTACACCTTC. It yields the protein CASCTLETGAGYTF.

The rearrangement joins TRBV30 to TRBJ2-3; 13 positions agree with TRBD2. The length of the CDR3 is 19 residues. Germline values: CDR1 GTSNPN, CDR2 SVGIG (reference sequence). V shed 3 bases and J 1 base; nucleotides not matched to a gene: 13. The CDR3 is CAWSDPTSGRGFGTDTQYF. CDR3 bases: TGTGCCTGGAGCGACCCCACTAGCGGGAGGGGTTTCGGCACAGATACGCAGTATTTT.

The rearrangement uses TRBV4-3 and TRBJ2-1; 10 bases are a match to TRBD2. CDR3 size: 21 residues. Germline CDR1 is LGHNA and CDR2 is YSLEER. V lost 0 bases to trimming and J lost 4 bases; unmatched junction nucleotides: 18. The CDR3 DNA reads TGCGCCAGCAGCCAAGATATGGGGGGAACTAGCGGGAAAATTATTTACAATGAGCAGTTCTTC. Protein: CASSQDMGGTSGKIIYNEQFF.

The rearrangement joins TRBV19 to TRBJ1-2; maybe TRBD1 (5 bases). Germline lookup yields CDR1 LNHDA and CDR2 SQIVND (reference sequence). Trimming pared 10 bases from V and 4 bases from J, leaving 22 bases between. The CDR3 covers 15 residues. The CDR3 nucleotides are TGTGCCACCAATCCGGGACTCCTCCTTGGCTATGGCTACACCTTC. Its protein product is CATNPGLLLGYGYTF.

The chain combines TRBV9 with TRBJ2-3; no definite D call. V was cut by 0 bases and J by 4 bases, with 9 bases left in between. The CDR3 runs to 14 residues. Germline CDR1 is SGDLS and CDR2 is YYNGEE. Here the CDR3 DNA reads TGTGCCAGCAGCGTAGCTACGGCGGCAGATACGCAGTATTTT. It is translated as CASSVATAADTQYF.

This clone has more than one count but fewer than ten. V is TRBV7-6 and J is TRBJ1-5; D may be TRBD1 (5 bases). The CDR3 runs to 14 residues. Germline-derived CDR1 and CDR2 are SGHVS and FNYEAQ. The V gene lost 5 bases and the J gene lost 5 bases, with 13 bases spanning the gap. The CDR3 is CASSRTAGDQPQHF. The CDR3 DNA sequence: TGTGCCAGCAGCCGGACGGCGGGGGATCAGCCCCAGCATTTT.

This chain's CDR3 is CASSFHRDGTEAFF. DNA for the CDR3: TGTGCCAGCAGCTTTCACAGGGATGGGACTGAAGCTTTCTTT. The chain recombines TRBV11-2 with TRBJ1-1; D perhaps matches TRBD1 (6 bases). The CDR3 runs to 14 residues. V lost 3 bases and J lost 5, with 13 bases in between. Germline CDR1 reads SGHAT; CDR2 reads FQNNGV.

The rearrangement joins TRBV6-4 to TRBJ2-5; 11 nucleotides align to TRBD2. The CDR3 is 18 residues long. The V gene end was trimmed by 0 bases and the J gene end by 1 base; junction bases not matched to a gene: 7. Germline CDR1 reads MRHNA; CDR2 reads SNTAGT. Here the CDR3 reads CASSDSKLAGEIQETQYF. The CDR3 nucleotides read TGTGCCAGCAGTGACTCGAAACTAGCGGGAGAGATCCAAGAGACCCAGTACTTC.

This chain uses TRBV27 with TRBJ2-7; a possible D gene is TRBD2 (5 bases). CDR3 length: 16 amino acids. CDR1 is MNHEY and CDR2 is SMNVEV in the germline V gene (reference sequence). The ends were cut back, 3 bases at V and 4 bases at J, with 19 bases in the middle. The CDR3 nucleotides are TGTGCCAGCAGTTTGGGAAGTGGGAGTGAAGGGTACGAGCAGTACTTC. Protein product: CASSLGSGSEGYEQYF.

The chain recombines TRBV29-1 with TRBJ2-6; D gene unclear. Trimming took 0 bases from V and 0 from J, leaving 3 bases between them. Germline lookup yields CDR1 SQVTM and CDR2 ANQGSEA. This CDR3 is 14 amino acids long. The CDR3 sequence: CSVEDSSGANVLTF. The CDR3 nucleotides read TGCAGCGTTGAAGACAGCTCTGGGGCCAACGTCCTGACTTTC. Full variable domain (remainder filled in from reference TRBV29-1 and TRBJ2-6): SAVISQKPSRDICQRGTSLTIQCQVDSQVTMMFWYRQQPGQSLTLIATANQGSEATYESGFVIDKFPISRPNLTFSTLTVSNMSPEDSSIYLCSVEDSSGANVLTFGAGSRLTVL.

The V call is TRBV5-4, the J call TRBJ2-7; weak D call: TRBD1 (6 bases). From germline, CDR1 is SGHNT and CDR2 YYREEE (reference sequence). V was pared by 0 bases and J by 3 bases, with 10 bases between. This CDR3 has 14 amino acids. In DNA, the CDR3 is TGTGCCAGCAGCTTGGGGCAGGGGTTCTACGAGCAGTACTTC. This gives the protein CASSLGQGFYEQYF. Together with reference TRBV5-4 and TRBJ2-7, the CDR3 gives the full variable domain: ETGVTQSPTHLIKTRGQQVTLRCSSQSGHNTVSWYQQALGQGPQFIFQYYREEENGRGNFPPRFSGLQFPNYSSELNVNALELDDSALYLCASSLGQGFYEQYFGPGTRLTVT.

The CDR3 sequence: CASSTPGTGFDQPQHF. The DNA of the CDR3 is TGTGCCAGCAGTACACCCGGGACAGGGTTCGATCAGCCCCAGCATTTT. This chain uses TRBV28 with TRBJ1-5, with 9 bases matching TRBD1. Per the germline V gene, CDR1 is MDHEN and CDR2 is SYDVKM. CDR3 length equals 16 residues. V shed 5 bases and J 5 bases; nucleotides not matched to a gene: 10.